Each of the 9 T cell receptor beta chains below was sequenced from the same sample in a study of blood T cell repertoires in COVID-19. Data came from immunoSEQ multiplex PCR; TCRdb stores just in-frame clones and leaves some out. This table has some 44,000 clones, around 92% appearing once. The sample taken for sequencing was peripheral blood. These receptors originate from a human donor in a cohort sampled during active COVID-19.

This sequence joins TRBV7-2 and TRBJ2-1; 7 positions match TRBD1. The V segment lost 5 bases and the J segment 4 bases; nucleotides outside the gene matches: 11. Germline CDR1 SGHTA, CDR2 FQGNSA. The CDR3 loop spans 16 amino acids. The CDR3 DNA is TGTGCCAGCAGCCCACCTACAGGGGTCCTATACAATGAGCAGTTCTTC. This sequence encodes CASSPPTGVLYNEQFF. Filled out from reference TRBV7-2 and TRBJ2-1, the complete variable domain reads GAGVSQSPSNKVTEKGKDVELRCDPISGHTALYWYRQSLGQGLEFLIYFQGNSAPDKSGLPSDRFSAERTGGSVSTLTIQRTQQEDSAVYLCASSPPTGVLYNEQFFGPGTRLTVL.

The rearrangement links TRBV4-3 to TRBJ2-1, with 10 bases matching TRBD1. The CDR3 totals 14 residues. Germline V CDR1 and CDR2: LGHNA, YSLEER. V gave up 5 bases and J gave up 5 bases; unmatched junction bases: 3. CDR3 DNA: TGCGCCAGCAGCGCGGGGACAGGGGACAATGAGCAGTTCTTC. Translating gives CASSAGTGDNEQFF.

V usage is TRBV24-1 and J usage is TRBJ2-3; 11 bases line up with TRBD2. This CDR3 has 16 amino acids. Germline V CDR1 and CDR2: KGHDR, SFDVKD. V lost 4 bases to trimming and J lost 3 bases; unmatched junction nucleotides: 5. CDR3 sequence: CATSEYPSGRTDTQYF. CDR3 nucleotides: TGTGCCACCAGTGAATACCCTAGCGGGAGGACAGATACGCAGTATTTT.

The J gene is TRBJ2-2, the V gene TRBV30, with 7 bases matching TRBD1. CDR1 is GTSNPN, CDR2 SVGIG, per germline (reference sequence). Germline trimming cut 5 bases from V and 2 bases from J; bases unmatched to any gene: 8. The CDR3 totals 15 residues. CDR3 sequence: CAWLPGGLNTGELFF. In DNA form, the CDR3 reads TGTGCCTGGCTCCCAGGGGGTTTAAACACCGGGGAGCTGTTTTTT.

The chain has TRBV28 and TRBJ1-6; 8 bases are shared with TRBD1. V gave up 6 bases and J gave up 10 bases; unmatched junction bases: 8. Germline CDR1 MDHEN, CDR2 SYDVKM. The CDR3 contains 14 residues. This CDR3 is CASRSSGGGSPLHF. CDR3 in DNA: TGTGCCAGCAGGTCCTCAGGGGGCGGCTCACCCCTCCACTTT.

The CDR3 DNA follows: TGTGCCAGCAGCTTAGGAGGGCTCCCCAATCAGCCCCAGCATTTT. Protein: CASSLGGLPNQPQHF. The genes are TRBV7-9 and TRBJ1-5; D uncertain. CDR1 and CDR2 (germline): SEHNR, FQNEAQ (reference sequence). CDR3 size: 15 residues. V dropped 1 base and J dropped 3 bases, with 10 bases sitting between them. The full variable domain, in which reference TRBV7-9 and TRBJ1-5 provide the parts outside the CDR3, is DTGVSQNPRHKITKRGQNVTFRCDPISEHNRLYWYRQTLGQGPEFLTYFQNEAQLEKSRLLSDRFSAERPKGSFSTLEIQRTEQGDSAMYLCASSLGGLPNQPQHFGDGTRLSIL.

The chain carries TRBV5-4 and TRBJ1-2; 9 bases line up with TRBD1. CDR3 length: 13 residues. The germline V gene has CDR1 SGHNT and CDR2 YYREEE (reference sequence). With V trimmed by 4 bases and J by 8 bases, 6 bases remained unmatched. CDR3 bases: TGTGCCAGCAGCGCGGGACAGGGATACGGCTACACCTTC. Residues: CASSAGQGYGYTF. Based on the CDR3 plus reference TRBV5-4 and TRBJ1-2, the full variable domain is ETGVTQSPTHLIKTRGQQVTLRCSSQSGHNTVSWYQQALGQGPQFIFQYYREEENGRGNFPPRFSGLQFPNYSSELNVNALELDDSALYLCASSAGQGYGYTFGSGTRLTVV.

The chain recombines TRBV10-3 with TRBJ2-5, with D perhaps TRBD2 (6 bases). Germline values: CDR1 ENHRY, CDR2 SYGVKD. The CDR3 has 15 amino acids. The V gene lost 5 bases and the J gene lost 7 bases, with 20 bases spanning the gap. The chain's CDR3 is CAISNPDRESVTQYF. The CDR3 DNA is TGTGCCATCAGTAATCCCGATCGGGAGTCCGTGACCCAGTACTTC.

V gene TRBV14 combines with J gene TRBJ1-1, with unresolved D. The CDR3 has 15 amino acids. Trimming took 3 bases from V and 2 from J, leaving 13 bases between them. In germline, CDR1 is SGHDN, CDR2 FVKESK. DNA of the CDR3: TGTGCCAGCAGCCACGGTAAGTTGGTTAACACTGAAGCTTTCTTT. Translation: CASSHGKLVNTEAFF.